This TCR beta chain is drawn from a study of naive and memory T cell subsets. Study-level results: Possibly reflecting memory cells re-expressing CD45RA, a few larger clonotypes occurred in naive repertoires, especially CD8.

Both TRBC1 and TRBC2 were covered by a beta constant-region primer of two equimolar oligonucleotides. Ligated cDNA was amplified by four rounds of PCR with nested alpha and beta constant-region primers and SP2. TCRdb fed the UMI-ligation and nested PCR reads into MiXCR, producing one record per CDR3 protein. The profile shows about 90,000 distinct CDR3 sequences, around 10% of them singletons. This clonotype was recorded a few times. What it recognizes is unknown. The CDR3 is 14 amino acids. Germline assignment: CDR1 DFQATT and CDR2 SNEGSKA (reference sequence). The V and J ends lost 1 base and 0 bases respectively, with 6 bases between them.

The chain combines TRBV20-1 with TRBJ1-4; unclear D gene. The sample was naive CD4+ T cells from blood. The TCR originated in a human donor in good health. The CDR3 spells CSARVGSTNEKLFF. The CDR3 nucleotides read TGCAGTGCTAGAGTGGGGTCAACTAATGAAAAACTGTTTTTT.